Listed below are T cell receptor beta chains from one sample, sequenced in a study of neurological immune-mediated disorders. TCRdb processed the 5' RACE reads anew with MiXCR; each CDR3 protein has one entry. The data show about 44,000 distinct CDR3 sequences, approximately 21% seen once. Sequenced sample: PBMCs. The receptors originated from a man between 60 and 75 years old with HTLV-1-associated myelopathy (HAM/TSP). The CDR3 runs from the conserved cysteine through the conserved F or W. Fields, in order: V gene, D gene, clone size, J gene, CDR3 DNA, CDR3 protein. A D gene is named only where the DNA matches it firmly. The size field is filled for only some rows; it gives once, few, many or a size class.

TRBV5-1,TRBD2,many,TRBJ2-1,TGCGCCAGCAGCCAGGGACTAGCGGGAGGGCCTTCCGATGAGCAGTTCTTC,CASSQGLAGGPSDEQFF
TRBV15,NA,few,TRBJ2-2,TGTGCCACCAGCAGAGATTTAGATCCCGGGGAGCTGTTTTTT,CATSRDLDPGELFF
TRBV28,TRBD1,many,TRBJ2-3,TGTGCCAGTAGGACAGGTGGAGGCACAGATACGCAGTATTTT,CASRTGGGTDTQYF
TRBV15,TRBD2,many,TRBJ2-1,TGTGCCACCAGCACCCAAGTTGGCGCTAGCGGGAGTCTCTACAATGAGCAGTTCTTC,CATSTQVGASGSLYNEQFF
TRBV4-1,NA,many,TRBJ2-5,TGCGCCAGCAGCCCCGGGACCCTCGACGGGGAGACCCAGTACTTC,CASSPGTLDGETQYF
TRBV9,NA,NA,TRBJ2-1,TGTGCCAGCAGCTTGGAGGGTGACGGGTTGGAGTACTTC,CASSLEGDGLEYF
TRBV6-2/TRBV6-3,TRBD2,many,TRBJ2-1,TGTGCCAGCAGCCCTAGCGGGACGGGTGGAAATGAGCAGTTCTTC,CASSPSGTGGNEQFF
TRBV5-1,TRBD2,many,TRBJ2-3,TGCGCCAGCAGCTTAGCGGGAGGGCCCGTTCCAGCAGATACGCAGTATTTT,CASSLAGGPVPADTQYF
TRBV10-1,NA,many,TRBJ1-5,TGCGCCAGCAGTGAGTCGGAAGGAGATCATAGCAATCAGCCCCAGCATTTT,CASSESEGDHSNQPQHF
TRBV20-1,NA,many,TRBJ2-2,TGCAGTGCTAGAGACTCGAGGGGATCCGGGGAGCTGTTTTTT,CSARDSRGSGELFF
TRBV7-2,NA,many,TRBJ2-5,TGTGCCAGCAGCTTAGAAACGTTTGGGGAGACCCAGTACTTC,CASSLETFGETQYF
TRBV5-6,NA,many,TRBJ1-2,TGTGCCAGCAGCTTAAGACAGGCGGATGGCTACACCTTC,CASSLRQADGYTF
TRBV5-5,NA,many,TRBJ2-7,TGTGCCAGCAGCCCGCAGGTTTCCTACGAGCAGTACTTC,CASSPQVSYEQYF
TRBV20-1,NA,NA,TRBJ2-7,TGCAGTGCTAGACGGGTAGCGGAATCCTACGAGCAGTACTTC,CSARRVAESYEQYF
TRBV14,NA,many,TRBJ2-1,TGTGCCAGCAGCCCGGGGCTATCCGGTGAGCAGTTCTTC,CASSPGLSGEQFF
TRBV2,TRBD2,few,TRBJ2-7,TGTGCCAGCAGACTTGGACTAGCGGGAGTCGACGAGCAGTACTTC,CASRLGLAGVDEQYF
TRBV5-1,NA,many,TRBJ1-1,TGCGCCAGCAGCCCCCGAGGGCAGGGTTACACTGAAGCTTTCTTT,CASSPRGQGYTEAFF